This TCR beta chain was found in a study of CD8 T cells in ankylosing spondylitis. TCRdb reanalysed the 5' RACE reads using MiXCR and keeps one entry per CDR3 protein. The sample contains over 75,000 distinct CDR3 sequences, about 8.1% of which appear only once. Study conclusions and caveats: Prior work had noted some motif variants in reactive arthritis blood and synovial fluid. Reports say disease-linked clones showed up significantly more in matched ankylosing spondylitis synovial fluid. Blood of patients with ankylosing spondylitis appeared to be characterized by a TCR beta motif of eight or nine highly homologous variants.

Many counts were recorded for this clonotype. Its target is not known. This TCR was sampled from a male donor with ankylosing spondylitis or in good health (not recorded which). The sample taken for sequencing was blood, either unsorted or a sorted T cell fraction (not recorded which).

The CDR3: CASIPSDGDYGYTF. The CDR3 DNA follows: TGTGCCAGTATCCCATCCGATGGAGACTATGGCTACACCTTC. The chain links TRBV19 to TRBJ1-2; no definite D call. CDR3 length: 14 amino acids. Trimming removed 7 bases from V and 3 bases from J, with 15 bases in between. The germline V gene encodes CDR1 LNHDA and CDR2 SQIVND (reference sequence).